This T cell receptor (beta chain) derives from a study of blood T cell repertoires in COVID-19. At the level of the study: Sites in the United States, Italy and Spain provided acute and convalescent COVID-19 samples. The cDNA or gDNA used as material had been derived from T cells, B-cell-depleted T cells, or PBMCs.

With V trimmed by 0 bases and J by 5 bases, 7 bases remained unmatched. CDR3 length equals 18 residues. CDR1 is LNHNV, CDR2 YYDKDF, per germline (reference sequence). Methods used by the authors: The assay estimated nucleated cells by amplifying reference gene primers. The table came from immunoSEQ multiplex PCR; TCRdb's copy has only in-frame clones and leaves some out. That table supplies the V and J calls and clone size; D and trimming were determined from the DNA. In the table there are fewer than 250,000 clones, 83% of which are singletons. The genes are TRBV15 and TRBJ2-1; 13 bases fit TRBD2. Sequenced sample: peripheral blood. The sequence was obtained from a human donor in a cohort sampled during active COVID-19. The CDR3 coding sequence is TGTGCCACCAGCAGAGACTTTCCGGGACTAGCGGGGAACAATGAGCAGTTCTTC. Its protein is CATSRDFPGLAGNNEQFF.